This T cell receptor (beta chain) emerged from a study of cytomegalovirus exposure and HLA in healthy donors. Study in general: Within an early data release were about 80 million unique TCRs drawn from HLA-typed donors. Study-wide points: What a later analysis showed was that several of the most significant clusters appeared linked to common viral pathogens. In a later analysis, at a false discovery rate of 0.05, over 15,000 TCR beta sequences were associated with HLA alleles. Earlier analysis yielded a pattern in which most TCR beta V segments were productive about 90% or about 30% of the time.

Remarks on this clone: Antigen unknown.

The PCR used 60 Vbeta and 13 Jbeta primers. The assay was immunoSEQ multiplex PCR, and TCRdb's table has in-frame clones only and misses some. The data hold under 60,000 clones, with approximately 80% observed a single time. The clonotype comes from a middle-aged woman in good health and CMV-seropositive. Input material: PBMCs.

CDR3 amino acids: CASSASGTYNEKLFF. Written as DNA, the CDR3 is TGTGCCAGCAGCGCTTCCGGGACATACAATGAAAAACTGTTTTTT. The chain employs TRBV9 and TRBJ1-4; D possibly corresponds to TRBD1 (6 bases). The germline V and J ends were trimmed by 3 bases and 5 bases, with 14 bases remaining between them. CDR3 size: 15 residues. From germline, CDR1 is SGDLS and CDR2 YYNGEE.